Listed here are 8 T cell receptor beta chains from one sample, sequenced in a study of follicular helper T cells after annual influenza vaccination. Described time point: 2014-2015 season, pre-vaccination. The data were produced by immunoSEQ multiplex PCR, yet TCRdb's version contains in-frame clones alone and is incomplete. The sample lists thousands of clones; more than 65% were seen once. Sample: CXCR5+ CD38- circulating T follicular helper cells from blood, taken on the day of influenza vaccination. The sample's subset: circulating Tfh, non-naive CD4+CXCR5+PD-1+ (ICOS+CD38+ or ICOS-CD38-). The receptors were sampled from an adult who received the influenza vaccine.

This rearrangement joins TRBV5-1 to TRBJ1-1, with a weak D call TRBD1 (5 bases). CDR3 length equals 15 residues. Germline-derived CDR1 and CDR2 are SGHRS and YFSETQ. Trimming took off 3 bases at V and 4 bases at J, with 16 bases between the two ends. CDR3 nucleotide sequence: TGCGCCAGCAGCTCGATGCCAGGGATAACCACTGAAGCTTTCTTT. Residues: CASSSMPGITTEAFF.

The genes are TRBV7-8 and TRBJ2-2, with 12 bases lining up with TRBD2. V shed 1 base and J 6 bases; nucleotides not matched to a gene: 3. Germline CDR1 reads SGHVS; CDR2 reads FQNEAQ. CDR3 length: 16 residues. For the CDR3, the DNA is TGTGCCAGCAGCTTAGAGCGGACTAGCGGGGCCGGGGAGCTGTTTTTT. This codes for CASSLERTSGAGELFF.

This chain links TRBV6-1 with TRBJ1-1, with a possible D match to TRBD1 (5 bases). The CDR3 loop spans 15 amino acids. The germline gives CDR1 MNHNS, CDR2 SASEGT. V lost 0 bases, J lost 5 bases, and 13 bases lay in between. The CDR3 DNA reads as TGTGCCAGCAGTGAAGCGGGTTCGGGGGGAACTGAAGCTTTCTTT. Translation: CASSEAGSGGTEAFF.

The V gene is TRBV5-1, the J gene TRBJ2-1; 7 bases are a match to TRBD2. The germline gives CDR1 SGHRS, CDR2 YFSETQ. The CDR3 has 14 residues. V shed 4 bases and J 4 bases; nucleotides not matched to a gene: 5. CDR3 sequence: CASSTGLIYNEQFF. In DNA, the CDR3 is TGCGCCAGCAGCACGGGACTAATATACAATGAGCAGTTCTTC.

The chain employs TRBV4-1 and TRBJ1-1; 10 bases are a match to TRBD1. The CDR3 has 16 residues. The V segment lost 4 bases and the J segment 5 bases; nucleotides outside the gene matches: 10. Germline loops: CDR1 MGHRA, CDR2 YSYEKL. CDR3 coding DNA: TGCGCCAGCAGCCTCGACAGGGGGCCGGGTGAAACTGAAGCTTTCTTT. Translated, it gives CASSLDRGPGETEAFF.

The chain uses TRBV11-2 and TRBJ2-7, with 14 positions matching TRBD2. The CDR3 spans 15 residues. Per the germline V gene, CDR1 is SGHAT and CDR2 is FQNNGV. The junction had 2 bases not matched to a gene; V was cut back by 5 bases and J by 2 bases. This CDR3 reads CASSRLAGGPYEQYF. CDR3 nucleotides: TGTGCCAGCAGCCGACTAGCGGGAGGGCCCTACGAGCAGTACTTC.

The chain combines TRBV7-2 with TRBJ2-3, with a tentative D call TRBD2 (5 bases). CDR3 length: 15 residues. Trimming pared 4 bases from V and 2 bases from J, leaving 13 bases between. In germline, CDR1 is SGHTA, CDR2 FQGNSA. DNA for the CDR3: TGTGCCAGCAGCTCCTCTCATGGACTCACAGATACGCAGTATTTT. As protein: CASSSSHGLTDTQYF.

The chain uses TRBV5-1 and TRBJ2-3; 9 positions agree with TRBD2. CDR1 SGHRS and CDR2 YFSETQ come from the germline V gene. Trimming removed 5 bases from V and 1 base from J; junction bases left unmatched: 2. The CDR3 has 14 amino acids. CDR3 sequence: CASSIAGGTDTQYF. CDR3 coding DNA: TGCGCCAGCAGTATAGCGGGGGGCACAGATACGCAGTATTTT.